This TCR beta chain stems from a study of metastatic and nonmetastatic thyroid tumors. Study-wide background: Repertoires from blood and tumor or nodule tissue of malignant and benign thyroid patients were compared.

This clone ranks as medium-sized. What it binds is unknown. In the source study's methods: A classifier of distant metastasis in papillary thyroid cancer was built from CDR3 differences (across clinicopathological groups). TCRdb reprocessed the PCR reads using MiXCR. The V and J calls come from TCRdb's annotation, not from the publication. The sample has more than 30,000 clones; around 20% are singletons. Germline CDR1 and CDR2: MNHEY and SVGEGT. The V end lost 4 bases, the J end lost 2 bases, and 5 bases lay between the germline ends. CDR3 length: 12 amino acids. All patients were untreated before thyroid surgery. Study conclusions and caveats: A significant increase in TCR beta diversity was reportedly seen in malignant thyroid tumors relative to benign nodules, in blood and tumor.

The sample consisted of blood. The chain employs TRBV6-2 or TRBV6-3 and TRBJ1-1; no firm D call. This sequence originates from a female donor with papillary thyroid cancer or a benign thyroid nodule (not recorded which). Some clones in this sample may be carry-over from other donors' samples. The CDR3 nucleotides are TGTGCCAGCAGTTCAGAAAACACTGAAGCTTTCTTT. Translated: CASSSENTEAFF.